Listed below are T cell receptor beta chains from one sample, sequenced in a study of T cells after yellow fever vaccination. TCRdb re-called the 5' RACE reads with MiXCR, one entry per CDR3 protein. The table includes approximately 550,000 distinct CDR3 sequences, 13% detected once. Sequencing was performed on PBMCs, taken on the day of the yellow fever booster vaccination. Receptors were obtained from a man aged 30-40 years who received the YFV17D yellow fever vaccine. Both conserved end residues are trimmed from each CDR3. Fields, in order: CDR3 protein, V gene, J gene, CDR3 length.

CDR3 protein: ASSSMVEASGSHNEQF
V gene: TRBV28
J gene: TRBJ2-1
CDR3 length: 16

CDR3 protein: ASSSHLGTVNEQF
V gene: TRBV5-1
J gene: TRBJ2-1
CDR3 length: 13

CDR3 protein: ASSGDTEQF
V gene: TRBV7-3
J gene: TRBJ2-1
CDR3 length: 9

CDR3 protein: AIKPVSGTGAGYT
V gene: TRBV7-8
J gene: TRBJ1-2
CDR3 length: 13

CDR3 protein: AISKGQGFQNIQY
V gene: TRBV10-3
J gene: TRBJ2-4
CDR3 length: 13

CDR3 protein: ASSPGYGRTDTQY
V gene: TRBV7-3
J gene: TRBJ2-3
CDR3 length: 13

CDR3 protein: SARVGGSRPEQF
V gene: TRBV20-1
J gene: TRBJ2-1
CDR3 length: 12

CDR3 protein: SASMVAEQF
V gene: TRBV20-1
J gene: TRBJ2-1
CDR3 length: 9

CDR3 protein: SVEGLAGLY
V gene: TRBV29-1
J gene: TRBJ2-7
CDR3 length: 9

CDR3 protein: AIRAGGTYEQY
V gene: TRBV6-5
J gene: TRBJ2-7
CDR3 length: 11

CDR3 protein: AWSTGTRNQPQH
V gene: TRBV30
J gene: TRBJ1-5
CDR3 length: 12

CDR3 protein: SVEDRAGVSEQY
V gene: TRBV29-1
J gene: TRBJ2-7
CDR3 length: 12

CDR3 protein: ASSFRDATYEQY
V gene: TRBV11-2
J gene: TRBJ2-7
CDR3 length: 12

CDR3 protein: ASSHSGGNYEQY
V gene: TRBV4-2
J gene: TRBJ2-7
CDR3 length: 12

CDR3 protein: ASSATLFEQF
V gene: TRBV7-6
J gene: TRBJ2-1
CDR3 length: 10

CDR3 protein: ASSIARGTGETQY
V gene: TRBV19
J gene: TRBJ2-5
CDR3 length: 13

CDR3 protein: AISEAVVYEQY
V gene: TRBV10-3
J gene: TRBJ2-7
CDR3 length: 11

CDR3 protein: SARSAGAAEQY
V gene: TRBV20-1
J gene: TRBJ2-7
CDR3 length: 11

CDR3 protein: SVDVFGNIQY
V gene: TRBV29-1
J gene: TRBJ2-4
CDR3 length: 10

CDR3 protein: ASSLAPQNEQF
V gene: TRBV5-1
J gene: TRBJ2-1
CDR3 length: 11

CDR3 protein: ASSGSSGRTGELF
V gene: TRBV6-2/TRBV6-3
J gene: TRBJ2-2
CDR3 length: 13

CDR3 protein: SVEGLDTGSTEAF
V gene: TRBV29-1
J gene: TRBJ1-1
CDR3 length: 13

CDR3 protein: ASSEGPSGLTQQY
V gene: TRBV2
J gene: TRBJ2-7
CDR3 length: 13

CDR3 protein: SARDTGEAF
V gene: TRBV20-1
J gene: TRBJ1-1
CDR3 length: 9

CDR3 protein: ASSWGGVEQY
V gene: TRBV5-1
J gene: TRBJ2-7
CDR3 length: 10

CDR3 protein: ASRRKGKWNTEAF
V gene: TRBV12-3/TRBV12-4
J gene: TRBJ1-1
CDR3 length: 13

CDR3 protein: ASRNSAGELF
V gene: TRBV6-6
J gene: TRBJ2-2
CDR3 length: 10

CDR3 protein: AWRGGASNQPQH
V gene: TRBV30
J gene: TRBJ1-5
CDR3 length: 12

CDR3 protein: ASSSIGLAGEDTQY
V gene: TRBV5-1
J gene: TRBJ2-3
CDR3 length: 14

CDR3 protein: SVEDPDRVNEKLF
V gene: TRBV29-1
J gene: TRBJ1-4
CDR3 length: 13

CDR3 protein: ASSTKETQY
V gene: TRBV18
J gene: TRBJ2-5
CDR3 length: 9

CDR3 protein: ASSAGTGGQETQY
V gene: TRBV5-1
J gene: TRBJ2-5
CDR3 length: 13

CDR3 protein: ASSNVGGPDTQY
V gene: TRBV7-2
J gene: TRBJ2-3
CDR3 length: 12

CDR3 protein: ASRTGLSPSYEQY
V gene: TRBV12-3/TRBV12-4
J gene: TRBJ2-7
CDR3 length: 13

CDR3 protein: SATIQGSLAKNIQY
V gene: TRBV20-1
J gene: TRBJ2-4
CDR3 length: 14

CDR3 protein: ASRGGGTWDEQY
V gene: TRBV6-2/TRBV6-3
J gene: TRBJ2-7
CDR3 length: 12

CDR3 protein: ASTPSDEQF
V gene: TRBV7-9
J gene: TRBJ2-1
CDR3 length: 9

CDR3 protein: ASSLGQSSTDTQY
V gene: TRBV28
J gene: TRBJ2-3
CDR3 length: 13

CDR3 protein: ASSLDRDRWN
V gene: TRBV7-2
J gene: TRBJ2-7
CDR3 length: 10

CDR3 protein: SAHVGTGTWRTKNIQY
V gene: TRBV20-1
J gene: TRBJ2-4
CDR3 length: 16

CDR3 protein: ASSRSGSGGPIGELF
V gene: TRBV3-1
J gene: TRBJ2-2
CDR3 length: 15

CDR3 protein: ASSTLSRGGFLSGANVLT
V gene: TRBV12-3/TRBV12-4
J gene: TRBJ2-6
CDR3 length: 18

CDR3 protein: SAISGTAAGELF
V gene: TRBV20-1
J gene: TRBJ2-2
CDR3 length: 12

CDR3 protein: ASSFTSAGEDTQY
V gene: TRBV7-2
J gene: TRBJ2-3
CDR3 length: 13